This T cell receptor beta chain was documented in a study of T-cell reconstitution after alpha-beta-depleted transplantation in children. Construction of the TCRbeta library involved unique molecular identifiers. TCRdb re-called the PCR reads with MiXCR, one entry per CDR3 protein. The sample consists of approximately 85,000 distinct CDR3 sequences, 13% to 15% of them appearing once. In this sample, this clonotype is medium-sized. Its antigen remains unidentified. General study points: Diversity and T-cell counts at one year after transplant derived mostly from new T cells. After transplant, at about two months, alpha-beta T cells were reportedly derived from several hundred expanded graft clones. From surviving recipient T cells and thymic progenitors came the high day-60 TCRbeta diversity observed in some patients.

The source is a male patient aged 2 to 10 who had a stem cell transplant for acute lymphoblastic leukemia, so the T cells may come from the graft donor. The sequencing here drew on PBMCs, mostly from graft donor cells, taken 180 days after TCRalphabeta/CD19-depleted stem cell transplant.

The CDR3: CSVDSSYEQYF. CDR3 nucleotides: TGCAGCGTTGACAGCTCCTACGAGCAGTACTTC. The chain links TRBV29-1 to TRBJ2-7, with D uncertain. V shed 3 bases and J shed 0 bases, with 3 bases lying between them. This CDR3 region has 11 residues. Looked up from germline, CDR1 is SQVTM and CDR2 is ANQGSEA.